What follows is one TCR beta chain and its context. The record originates from a study of CD8 T cells in Susac syndrome. An amount of RNA that ranged from roughly 0.45 to 1 ug was reverse transcribed with random hexamers. Across 54 Vbeta and 13 Jbeta, immunoSEQ multiplex PCR amplified TCR beta CDR3. TCRdb used MiXCR to reprocess the immunoSEQ multiplex PCR reads, holding one entry per CDR3 protein. This sample has 120,000 to 150,000 distinct CDR3 sequences, with 94% found just once. CDR1 SGHVS and CDR2 FNYEAQ come from the germline V gene. The V end lost 0 bases, the J end lost 0 bases, and 12 bases lay between the germline ends. The CDR3 is 17 residues long.

The chain couples TRBV7-6 to TRBJ1-5; TRBD1 might be the D (5 bases). The sequencing input was CD8+ T cells from PBMCs. This clonotype was sampled from a human donor in good health. CDR3 sequence: CASSLAVMGLSNQPQHF. In DNA, the CDR3 is TGTGCCAGCAGCTTAGCGGTGATGGGGCTTAGCAATCAGCCCCAGCATTTT.